The clone carrying this T cell receptor beta chain turned up a few times. The antigen remains unidentified. These data come from a study of T-cell memory formation after mild COVID-19. TCRdb reprocessed the 5' RACE reads with MiXCR, giving one entry per CDR3 protein. The sample consists of 400,000 to 500,000 distinct CDR3 sequences, about 19% of them appearing once. General study points: Memory sampled before infection contained some responding clones, suggesting cross-reactive memory joined.

The source of this sequence is an adult woman who had mild COVID-19 (a few samples of this study predate the infection). Cell type and time point are not known. The sequenced material came from PBMCs or a T cell subset sorted from them (not recorded which).

The CDR3 loop reads CASSPPGSGYNSPLHF. Here the CDR3 DNA reads TGTGCCAGCTCACCACCTGGATCAGGGTATAATTCACCCCTCCACTTT. The V and J genes are TRBV18 and TRBJ1-6; tentative D call: TRBD1 (5 bases). V lost 0 bases to trimming and J lost 4 bases, with 10 bases between them. CDR1 and CDR2 (germline): KGHSH, LQKENI. The CDR3 is 16 amino acids.